One sample yielded the 18 T cell receptor beta chains listed below, sequenced in a study of blood T cell repertoires in COVID-19. The method was immunoSEQ multiplex PCR; TCRdb's version includes in-frame clones alone and lacks a portion of them. The data contain approximately 240,000 clones, 70% to 85% of them singletons. The sequenced material came from peripheral blood. The receptors shown here come from a woman in her thirties or forties with active or convalescent COVID-19.

The J gene is TRBJ2-1, the V gene TRBV6-4; 8 bases agree with TRBD2. This CDR3 region has 16 residues. Germline V gene lookup returns CDR1 MRHNA and CDR2 SNTAGT. The J segment lost 6 bases and the V segment lost 0 bases, leaving 7 bases of the junction unmatched. The CDR3 here is CASSDSGVSGVNEQFF. DNA of the CDR3: TGTGCCAGCAGTGACTCGGGGGTTAGCGGGGTCAATGAGCAGTTCTTC.

The chain carries TRBV5-8 and TRBJ1-5; 8 bases are a match to TRBD1. The V gene's germline CDR1 is SGHTS and CDR2 YDEGEE. Germline trimming cut 1 base from V and 2 bases from J; bases unmatched to any gene: 5. This CDR3 region has 16 residues. CDR3 bases: TGTGCCAGCAGCTTGAGGACAGGGTATGGCAATCAGCCCCAGCATTTT. Residues: CASSLRTGYGNQPQHF.

The CDR3 DNA follows: TGTGCCAGCAGCTTGATCGCAAGAGCTAACTATGGCTACACCTTC. It encodes CASSLIARANYGYTF. The rearrangement joins TRBV5-4 to TRBJ1-2; D remains unclear. This CDR3 is 15 amino acids long. V lost 1 base, J lost 0 bases, and 10 bases lay in between. Germline V lookup: CDR1 SGHNT, CDR2 YYREEE (reference sequence).

The chain links TRBV28 to TRBJ2-2; 9 bases are a match to TRBD1. Germline lookup yields CDR1 MDHEN and CDR2 SYDVKM. Trimming took 6 bases from V and 5 from J; bases not matched to a gene: 10. The CDR3 consists of 16 residues. CDR3 sequence (DNA): TGTGCCAGCAGCAAACGGGGACAGGGATATACCGGGGAGCTGTTTTTT. Its protein is CASSKRGQGYTGELFF.

V is TRBV7-9 and J is TRBJ1-2; TRBD1 matches at 8 bases. Germline V gene data show CDR1 as SEHNR and CDR2 as FQNEAQ (reference sequence). V was clipped by 5 bases and J by 3 bases; unmatched bases: 8. There are 15 residues in the CDR3. CDR3 nucleotides: TGTGCCAGCAGCCTAGGGACAGGAGAGTACTATGGCTACACCTTC. This translates into CASSLGTGEYYGYTF.

V usage is TRBV4-2 and J usage is TRBJ1-4; D call uncertain. V lost 4 bases and J 7 bases, leaving 13 bases between the germline ends. This CDR3 contains 14 residues. Germline V lookup: CDR1 LGHNA, CDR2 YNFKEQ. CDR3 nucleotides: TGTGCCAGCAGCCCTGAGGGAGGTGGTGAAAAACTGTTTTTT. It translates to CASSPEGGGEKLFF.

The chain combines TRBV5-4 with TRBJ1-1; TRBD1 matches 7 bases. CDR3 length: 15 residues. Looked up from germline, CDR1 is SGHNT and CDR2 is YYREEE (reference sequence). Losses at the gene ends were 1 base for V and 0 bases for J; bases not matched to a gene: 3. The chain's CDR3 is CASSLPGQLNTEAFF. The CDR3 DNA follows: TGTGCCAGCAGCTTGCCGGGACAGTTGAACACTGAAGCTTTCTTT.

The V and J genes are TRBV28 and TRBJ2-1; D may be TRBD2 (6 bases). The ends were cut back, 10 bases at V and 5 bases at J, with 18 bases in the middle. This CDR3 is built from 14 residues. CDR1 MDHEN and CDR2 SYDVKM come from the germline V gene. CDR3 DNA sequence: TGTGCCACCCAGTTCCCCGGGAGCAACAATGAGCAGTTCTTC. This codes for CATQFPGSNNEQFF.

The sample holds many counts of this clone. The chain is built from TRBV5-6 and TRBJ1-2; 8 bases fit TRBD1. V lost 4 bases and J lost 7; bases outside the gene matches: 3. The length of the CDR3 is 12 residues. CDR1 is SGHDT, CDR2 YYEEEE, per germline. The CDR3 sequence: CASSPGQGGYTF. The CDR3 region has the DNA TGTGCCAGCAGCCCCGGACAGGGTGGCTACACCTTC.

Only one count was recorded for this clone. The CDR3 loop is CASSREVRGTEAFF. The CDR3 nucleotides are TGTGCCAGCAGCCGGGAGGTGAGGGGCACTGAAGCTTTCTTT. The chain joins TRBV14 to TRBJ1-1, with D tentatively TRBD1 (5 bases). CDR1 is SGHDN and CDR2 is FVKESK in the germline V gene. CDR3 size: 14 residues. V shed 4 bases and J shed 4 bases, with 13 bases lying between them.

The chain is built from TRBV27 and TRBJ1-1, with a possible D match to TRBD1 (6 bases). The V gene lost 1 base and the J gene lost 8 bases, with 11 bases spanning the gap. The length of the CDR3 is 13 residues. The V gene's germline CDR1 is MNHEY and CDR2 SMNVEV (reference sequence). The CDR3 sequence: CASSLYDRTEAFF. CDR3 in DNA: TGTGCCAGCAGTTTATACGACAGGACAGAAGCTTTCTTT.

The V gene is TRBV7-3, the J gene TRBJ1-1; D is undetermined. With 5 bases removed from V and 4 bases from J, the gap between germline ends came to 14 bases. Germline V gene sequence: CDR1 SGHTA, CDR2 FQGTGA. This CDR3 spans 14 amino acids. CDR3 coding DNA: TGTGCCAGCAGCCGAACAAACAGCGGCACTGAAGCTTTCTTT. Translating it yields CASSRTNSGTEAFF.

This chain uses TRBV9 with TRBJ2-1, with 8 nucleotides matching TRBD2. V lost 4 bases, J lost 0 bases, and 3 bases stayed unmatched. Germline V gene lookup returns CDR1 SGDLS and CDR2 YYNGEE. This CDR3 is built from 15 residues. The CDR3 DNA follows: TGTGCCAGCAGCCCGGGGGGGCCCTCCTACAATGAGCAGTTCTTC. It is translated as CASSPGGPSYNEQFF. The full variable domain, with the rest looked up from reference TRBV9 and TRBJ2-1, is DSGVTQTPKHLITATGQRVTLRCSPRSGDLSVYWYQQSLDQGLQFLIQYYNGEERAKGNILERFSAQQFPDLHSELNLSSLELGDSALYFCASSPGGPSYNEQFFGPGTRLTVL.

This chain uses TRBV6-5 with TRBJ1-6, with 8 bases that match TRBD1. The V and J ends lost 8 bases and 5 bases, in that order; junction bases with no gene match: 5. The CDR3 spans 14 residues. Germline V gene data show CDR1 as MNHEY and CDR2 as SVGAGI. CDR3 loop: CASEQDRDNSPLHF. DNA for the CDR3: TGTGCCAGCGAGCAGGACAGGGATAATTCACCCCTCCACTTT.

The chain employs TRBV5-1 and TRBJ2-1; maybe TRBD1 (6 bases). The germline V and J ends were trimmed by 4 bases and 5 bases, with 13 bases remaining between them. The CDR3 covers 14 residues. Germline-derived CDR1 and CDR2 are SGHRS and YFSETQ. The CDR3 coding sequence is TGCGCCAGCAGCCCCCAGGGGAAACACAATGAGCAGTTCTTC. It is translated as CASSPQGKHNEQFF. The full variable domain, completed using reference TRBV5-1 and TRBJ2-1, is KAGVTQTPRYLIKTRGQQVTLSCSPISGHRSVSWYQQTPGQGLQFLFEYFSETQRNKGNFPGRFSGRQFSNSRSEMNVSTLELGDSALYLCASSPQGKHNEQFFGPGTRLTVL.

The V gene is TRBV3-1 (or the pseudogene TRBV3-2), the J gene TRBJ1-6; 7 bases map to TRBD1. The CDR3 consists of 16 residues. Looked up from germline, CDR1 is LGHDT and CDR2 is YNNKEL (reference sequence). The trim removed 0 bases at V and 6 bases at J, leaving 5 bases unmatched. CDR3 DNA sequence: TGTGCCAGCAGCCAAGAGACAGGGAAACCTAATTCACCCCTCCACTTT. It specifies CASSQETGKPNSPLHF.

The sample holds one count of this clone. This chain connects TRBV6-5 to TRBJ1-2; D is unclear. Trimming took off 6 bases at V and 1 base at J, with 9 bases between the two ends. Germline lookup yields CDR1 MNHEY and CDR2 SVGAGI. The length of the CDR3 is 13 residues. The CDR3 coding sequence is TGTGCCAGCAGCAAACAGCTTAACTATGGCTACACCTTC. Translated, it gives CASSKQLNYGYTF.

This chain connects TRBV3-1 (or the pseudogene TRBV3-2) to TRBJ2-1; 10 positions match TRBD2. The trim removed 5 bases at V and 8 bases at J, leaving 9 bases unmatched. This CDR3 region has 15 residues. CDR1 and CDR2 from the germline V gene are LGHDT and YNNKEL (reference sequence). Here the CDR3 reads CASSEGWLAGDEQFF. CDR3 nucleotides: TGTGCCAGCAGCGAGGGGTGGCTAGCGGGGGATGAGCAGTTCTTC.